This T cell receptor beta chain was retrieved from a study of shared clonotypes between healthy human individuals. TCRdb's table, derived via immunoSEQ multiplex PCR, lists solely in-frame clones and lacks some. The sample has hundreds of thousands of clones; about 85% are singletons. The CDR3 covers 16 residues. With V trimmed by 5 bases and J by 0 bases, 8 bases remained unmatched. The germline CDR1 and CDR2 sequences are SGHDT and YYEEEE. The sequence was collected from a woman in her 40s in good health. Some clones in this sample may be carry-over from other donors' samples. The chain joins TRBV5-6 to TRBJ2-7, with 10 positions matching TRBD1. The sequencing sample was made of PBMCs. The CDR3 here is CASSSGTGVSSYEQYF. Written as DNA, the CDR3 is TGTGCCAGCAGTTCTGGGACAGGGGTCAGCTCCTACGAGCAGTACTTC.